Listed below are T cell receptor beta chains from one sample, sequenced in a study of blood T cell repertoires in COVID-19. TCRdb's copy holds only in-frame clones and misses some; the assay was immunoSEQ multiplex PCR. Of more than 60,000 clones in the sample, around nine tenths are singletons; the top ten hold approximately 5.3%. Sequenced: peripheral blood. The receptors stem from a human donor in a cohort sampled during active COVID-19. Each CDR3 is given with its conserved first and last residue. Each record gives: clone size, J gene, D gene, V gene, CDR3 protein, CDR3 DNA. D genes are given only for firm matches. Clone size is given for some rows only: seen once, a few or many times, or a class if the clone is expanded.

>NA|TRBJ2-3|NA|TRBV5-4
CASSLGGTAGTDTQYF
TGTGCCAGCAGCTTGGGGGGCACCGCCGGGACAGATACGCAGTATTTT
>NA|TRBJ2-1|NA|TRBV12-3/TRBV12-4
CASIRGNEQFF
TGTGCCAGCATCCGGGGCAATGAGCAGTTCTTC
>NA|TRBJ1-5|NA|TRBV3-1/TRBV3-2
CASSQDSMYQPQHF
TGTGCCAGCAGCCAAGATTCTATGTATCAGCCCCAGCATTTT
>NA|TRBJ2-7|TRBD1|TRBV6-6
CASSYSGTGATYEQYF
TGTGCCAGCAGTTACTCAGGGACAGGGGCGACCTACGAGCAGTACTTC
>once|TRBJ1-2|TRBD1|TRBV15
CATSRGGTATYGYTF
TGTGCCACCAGCAGAGGGGGGACAGCGACGTATGGCTACACCTTC
>NA|TRBJ1-2|TRBD1|TRBV7-2
CASSLVGQGNGYTF
TGTGCCAGCAGCTTAGTTGGACAGGGGAATGGCTACACCTTC
>NA|TRBJ2-1|TRBD2|TRBV2
CASIQLAGGYNEQFF
TGTGCCAGCATCCAACTAGCGGGGGGATACAATGAGCAGTTCTTC
>NA|TRBJ1-2|NA|TRBV6-2/TRBV6-3
CASSHRDTWRGYTF
TGTGCCAGCAGTCACCGGGACACCTGGCGTGGCTACACCTTC
>NA|TRBJ2-7|NA|TRBV27
CASSLSHSSYEQYF
TGTGCCAGCAGTTTATCGCACAGCTCCTACGAGCAGTACTTC
>NA|TRBJ1-2|TRBD1|TRBV12-3/TRBV12-4
CASSFDREGYTF
TGTGCCAGCAGTTTTGACAGGGAGGGCTACACCTTC
>NA|TRBJ2-5|TRBD2|TRBV15
CATSVGGAAETQYF
TGTGCCACCAGCGTCGGGGGGGCCGCGGAGACCCAGTACTTC
>NA|TRBJ1-3|NA|TRBV3-1/TRBV3-2
CASSQDFLAPGNTIYF
TGTGCCAGCAGCCAAGATTTCCTCGCGCCTGGAAACACCATATATTTT
>NA|TRBJ1-6|NA|TRBV4-2
CASSQSTGTYNSPLHF
TGTGCCAGCAGCCAAAGTACAGGGACCTATAATTCACCCCTCCACTTT
>NA|TRBJ1-5|TRBD1|TRBV2
CASSETGGRINQPQHF
TGTGCCAGCAGTGAAACAGGGGGTCGAATAAATCAGCCCCAGCATTTT
>NA|TRBJ2-2|TRBD2|TRBV10-2
CASATGGLAEITGELFF
TGCGCCAGCGCTACAGGGGGACTAGCGGAGATCACCGGGGAGCTGTTTTTT
>NA|TRBJ2-2|NA|TRBV18
CASSPRREQNTGELFF
TGTGCCAGCTCACCACGGAGAGAACAAAACACCGGGGAGCTGTTTTTT
>NA|TRBJ2-5|NA|TRBV5-1
CASSLAGTPSSGTQYF
TGCGCCAGCAGCTTGGCCGGGACACCCTCTTCGGGGACCCAGTACTTC
>NA|TRBJ2-7|TRBD2|TRBV7-2
CASRPQSGGVLEQYF
TGTGCCAGCAGACCCCAAAGCGGGGGGGTTCTCGAGCAGTACTTC
>NA|TRBJ2-2|NA|TRBV7-3
CASSSTGGTGELFF
TGTGCCAGCAGCTCGACAGGCGGCACCGGGGAGCTGTTTTTT
>medium-sized|TRBJ2-3|NA|TRBV19
CASSMGPQGGMDTQYF
TGTGCCAGTAGTATGGGGCCACAGGGTGGGATGGATACGCAGTATTTT
>NA|TRBJ1-2|TRBD1|TRBV3-1/TRBV3-2
CASSHTGGSGYTF
TGTGCCAGCAGCCACACAGGGGGCTCTGGCTACACCTTC
>once|TRBJ2-5|NA|TRBV12-3/TRBV12-4
CASRLDTSETQYF
TGTGCCAGCAGATTGGACACTAGCGAGACCCAGTACTTC
>NA|TRBJ1-2|NA|TRBV6-5
CASSYGLGAGDYGYTF
TGTGCCAGCAGTTACGGTCTGGGGGCGGGTGACTATGGCTACACCTTC
>NA|TRBJ2-7|TRBD2|TRBV7-8
CASSLAGGTSGAGEQYF
TGTGCCAGCAGCTTAGCCGGTGGGACTAGCGGGGCCGGCGAGCAGTACTTC
>NA|TRBJ2-7|TRBD1|TRBV2
CASSEQTGGEYEQYF
TGTGCCAGCAGCGAGCAGACAGGGGGCGAATACGAGCAGTACTTC
>NA|TRBJ2-3|TRBD2|TRBV12-5
CASGLPLRLAGRTDTQYF
TGTGCTAGTGGTTTGCCCCTCCGACTAGCGGGGCGTACAGATACGCAGTATTTT
>NA|TRBJ2-1|NA|TRBV11-3
CASSEQGGSYNEQFF
TGTGCCAGCAGCGAACAGGGAGGGTCATACAATGAGCAGTTCTTC
>NA|TRBJ2-5|NA|TRBV11-2
CASMGRQETQYF
TGTGCCAGCATGGGGAGGCAAGAGACCCAGTACTTC
>NA|TRBJ2-3|NA|TRBV7-2
CASSLDYGSTDTQYF
TGTGCCAGCAGCTTGGACTATGGTAGCACAGATACGCAGTATTTT
>NA|TRBJ1-1|NA|TRBV4-3
CASSRQGDLNTEAFF
TGCGCCAGCAGCCGCCAAGGGGACTTGAACACTGAAGCTTTCTTT
>NA|TRBJ2-5|TRBD2|TRBV5-6
CASSLVYAGREETQYF
TGTGCCAGCAGCTTGGTGTATGCAGGGAGGGAAGAGACCCAGTACTTC
>NA|TRBJ2-1|TRBD2|TRBV5-4
CASSFRSGGAYNEQFF
TGTGCCAGCAGCTTTCGTAGCGGGGGGGCTTACAATGAGCAGTTCTTC
>NA|TRBJ1-2|TRBD1|TRBV6-5
CASSYSTGDGYGYTF
TGTGCCAGCAGTTACTCGACAGGGGATGGCTATGGCTACACCTTC
>few|TRBJ2-1|NA|TRBV7-9
CASSPGESSYNEQFF
TGTGCCAGCAGCCCCGGGGAGAGCTCCTACAATGAGCAGTTCTTC
>NA|TRBJ2-2|TRBD2|TRBV7-3
CASSRGGANTGELFF
TGTGCCAGCAGCCGCGGGGGGGCGAACACCGGGGAGCTGTTTTTT
>NA|TRBJ1-4|NA|TRBV11-2
CASSLRQGFNEKLFF
TGTGCCAGCAGCTTAAGGCAGGGTTTTAATGAAAAACTGTTTTTT
>NA|TRBJ1-2|TRBD1|TRBV5-1
CASSLAGDRVYGYTF
TGCGCCAGCAGCTTGGCCGGGGACAGGGTCTATGGCTACACCTTC
>NA|TRBJ2-7|TRBD2|TRBV7-2
CASSTTSGGYEQYF
TGTGCCAGCAGCACCACTAGCGGGGGATACGAGCAGTACTTC
>NA|TRBJ1-5|TRBD1|TRBV4-2
CASSQPGQGLNQPQHF
TGTGCCAGCAGCCAACCGGGACAGGGGCTTAATCAGCCCCAGCATTTT
>few|TRBJ2-7|NA|TRBV14
CASSYTDRGEQYF
TGTGCCAGCAGCTACACAGACAGAGGTGAGCAGTACTTC
>once|TRBJ1-2|TRBD1|TRBV11-2
CASSLVPDRVRNGYTF
TGTGCCAGCAGCTTAGTCCCGGACAGGGTCCGGAATGGCTACACCTTC
>NA|TRBJ1-4|NA|TRBV7-3
CASSSGVGEKLFF
TGTGCCAGCAGCTCCGGGGTGGGTGAAAAACTGTTTTTT
>NA|TRBJ1-3|NA|TRBV7-3
CASSLTGSNGGNTIYF
TGTGCCAGCAGCCTAACCGGGTCCAACGGTGGAAACACCATATATTTT
>NA|TRBJ2-5|TRBD2|TRBV2
CASRRTGGRGETQYF
TGTGCCAGCCGACGAACAGGAGGGAGGGGAGAGACCCAGTACTTC
>NA|TRBJ1-4|NA|TRBV6-2/TRBV6-3
CASSYSGGGEKLFF
TGTGCCAGCAGTTACAGCGGGGGAGGTGAAAAACTGTTTTTT
>NA|TRBJ2-7|NA|TRBV2
CASSEQALLSYEQYF
TGTGCCAGCAGTGAACAGGCCCTCCTCTCCTACGAGCAGTACTTC
>NA|TRBJ1-3|NA|TRBV30
CAWDQTGTGNTIYF
TGTGCCTGGGACCAAACGGGGACTGGAAACACCATATATTTT
>NA|TRBJ1-4|TRBD1|TRBV5-1
CASSLWDSNEKLFF
TGCGCCAGCAGCCTTTGGGACAGTAATGAAAAACTGTTTTTT
>once|TRBJ2-3|TRBD2|TRBV7-2
CASSHIAGVSDTQYF
TGTGCCAGCAGCCACATAGCGGGGGTGTCAGATACGCAGTATTTT
>NA|TRBJ1-5|TRBD1|TRBV15
CATSSGGQGFQPQHF
TGTGCCACCAGTTCGGGGGGACAGGGGTTTCAGCCCCAGCATTTT
>once|TRBJ2-7|NA|TRBV9
CASSSRGTEEGYEQYF
TGTGCCAGCAGCTCCCGGGGGACGGAGGAGGGGTACGAGCAGTACTTC
>NA|TRBJ2-6|NA|TRBV5-4
CASSSGISSSGANVLTF
TGTGCCAGCAGCAGCGGAATCTCGAGCTCTGGGGCCAACGTCCTGACTTTC
>NA|TRBJ2-4|NA|TRBV30
CALTPGQGSGGAKNIQYF
TGTGCCCTCACGCCGGGACAGGGCAGCGGGGGGGCCAAAAACATTCAGTACTTC
>NA|TRBJ1-1|NA|TRBV6-1
CASSEGLRQNTEAFF
TGTGCCAGCAGTGAAGGATTGAGACAGAACACTGAAGCTTTCTTT
>NA|TRBJ2-2|TRBD1|TRBV2
CASMTGGANTGELFF
TGTGCCAGCATGACAGGGGGCGCCAACACCGGGGAGCTGTTTTTT
>NA|TRBJ1-5|NA|TRBV9
CASSVTAGVWMSNQPQHF
TGTGCCAGCAGCGTAACGGCGGGAGTGTGGATGTCCAATCAGCCCCAGCATTTT
>NA|TRBJ1-2|NA|TRBV7-8
CASGQTGGGYTF
TGTGCTTCTGGACAGACGGGGGGCGGCTACACCTTC